One and the same sample provided the 31 T cell receptor beta chains below, sequenced in a study of shared clonotypes between healthy human individuals. TCRdb keeps only in-frame clones here, not all; method: immunoSEQ multiplex PCR. The data contain nearly 1,000,000 clones, more than 75% of them seen just once; the ten biggest clones take up approximately 1.5%. Sample: memory CD4+ T cells sorted from blood. Subset: CD45RA-negative fraction. Receptor source: a man aged 18-30 years in good health.

Here the CDR3 reads CASSELAGPMAGINEQFF. CDR3 nucleotide sequence: TGTGCCAGCAGCGAACTAGCGGGTCCGATGGCTGGGATCAATGAGCAGTTCTTC. The rearrangement joins TRBV7-8 to TRBJ2-1; 9 nucleotides line up with TRBD2. With 5 bases clipped from V and 6 bases from J, the junction kept 17 bases outside the gene matches. The germline gives CDR1 SGHVS, CDR2 FQNEAQ. This CDR3 has 18 residues. The full variable domain, completed using reference TRBV7-8 and TRBJ2-1, is GAGVSQSPRYKVAKRGQDVALRCDPISGHVSLFWYQQALGQGPEFLTYFQNEAQLDKSGLPSDRFFAERPEGSVSTLKIQRTQQEDSAVYLCASSELAGPMAGINEQFFGPGTRLTVL.

CDR3 region: CAWEGGNSYNEQFF. CDR3 in DNA: TGTGCCTGGGAAGGGGGAAACTCCTACAATGAGCAGTTCTTC. The chain links TRBV30 to TRBJ2-1; perhaps TRBD1 as D (6 bases). Germline V CDR1 and CDR2: GTSNPN, SVGIG (reference sequence). This CDR3 is built from 14 residues. Trimming took off 5 bases at V and 0 bases at J, with 11 bases between the two ends.

The genes are TRBV4-1 and TRBJ2-1, with D hard to call. The germline CDR1 and CDR2 sequences are MGHRA and YSYEKL. V shed 0 bases and J shed 6 bases, with 9 bases lying between them. CDR3 length equals 14 residues. The CDR3 nucleotides are TGCGCCAGCAGCCAAGATCTTCCCTCCAATGAGCAGTTCTTC. The encoded protein is CASSQDLPSNEQFF.

The count of this clone is one. An end of the junction differs from the germline gene, which may be a read error. The J gene is TRBJ2-1, the V gene TRBV6-5; the match to TRBD2 covers 11 bases. Germline V gene sequence: CDR1 MNHEY, CDR2 SVGAGI. The CDR3 contains 14 residues. Here the CDR3 reads CASSNSGGARERFF. CDR3 nucleotide sequence: TGTGCCAGCAGCAATAGCGGGGGGGCACGTGAGCGGTTCTTC.

This chain uses TRBV28 with TRBJ2-7, with TRBD2 matching over 10 bases. The trim removed 6 bases at V and 3 bases at J, leaving 11 bases unmatched. Germline V gene lookup returns CDR1 MDHEN and CDR2 SYDVKM. The CDR3 is made up of 16 amino acids. The CDR3 region has the DNA TGTGCCAGCAGCGCCCACTATAGCGGGGGGTACTACGAGCAGTACTTC. This gives the protein CASSAHYSGGYYEQYF. Using reference TRBV28 and TRBJ2-7 for the parts outside the CDR3, the full variable domain is DVKVTQSSRYLVKRTGEKVFLECVQDMDHENMFWYRQDPGLGLRLIYFSYDVKMKEKGDIPEGYSVSREKKERFSLILESASTNQTSMYLCASSAHYSGGYYEQYFGPGTRLTVT.

V usage is TRBV29-1 and J usage is TRBJ1-2; possibly TRBD1 for D (6 bases). The CDR3 runs to 13 residues. Germline CDR1 reads SQVTM; CDR2 reads ANQGSEA. The ends were cut back, 5 bases at V and 7 bases at J, with 17 bases in the middle. This chain's CDR3 is CSVTTGPRGGYTF. DNA of the CDR3: TGCAGCGTTACGACAGGCCCAAGGGGTGGCTACACCTTC.

This chain connects TRBV15 to TRBJ1-2, with D uncertain. Germline loops: CDR1 LNHNV, CDR2 YYDKDF (reference sequence). The CDR3 extends over 13 amino acids. Trimming shortened V by 6 bases and J by 8 bases, and 16 bases separated the two germline ends. The CDR3 DNA is TGTGCCACCAGAGAAACGGACGTAACGGGCTACACCTTC. It encodes CATRETDVTGYTF.

V is TRBV30 and J is TRBJ1-4; tentatively, D is TRBD1 (5 bases). V was pared by 3 bases and J by 8 bases, with 16 bases between. CDR3 length: 14 residues. The germline V gene has CDR1 GTSNPN and CDR2 SVGIG (reference sequence). CDR3 sequence: CAWRGRGLREKLFF. CDR3 nucleotides: TGTGCCTGGAGGGGTAGGGGCCTGCGGGAAAAACTGTTTTTT.

The rearrangement links TRBV2 to TRBJ2-7; D perhaps matches TRBD1 (6 bases). This CDR3 spans 14 amino acids. In germline, CDR1 is SNHLY, CDR2 FYNNEI. V lost 6 bases and J lost 0, with 12 bases in between. CDR3 amino acids: CASSRDKRSYEQYF. DNA for the CDR3: TGTGCCAGCAGCCGGGACAAACGCTCCTACGAGCAGTACTTC.

Concerning this clone: This CDR3 is also generated by other DNA sequences in the sample. This sequence joins TRBV7-2 and TRBJ1-3; TRBD1 matches at 7 bases. Germline V CDR1 and CDR2: SGHTA, FQGNSA. This CDR3 contains 14 residues. J was trimmed by 4 bases and V by 3 bases; bases with no gene match: 3. This CDR3 reads CASSLTGTGNTIYF. The CDR3 bases are TGTGCCAGCAGCTTGACAGGGACCGGAAACACCATATATTTT.

This chain uses TRBV7-6 with TRBJ2-1; TRBD1 matches at 7 bases. CDR1 and CDR2 (germline): SGHVS, FNYEAQ. The length of the CDR3 is 14 residues. V shed 1 base, J shed 8 bases, and the junction held 5 bases outside the gene matches. The CDR3 spells CASSLGDSAYEQFF. CDR3 bases: TGTGCCAGCAGCTTAGGGGACAGTGCCTATGAGCAGTTCTTC.

This clone was detected many times. The sample holds other DNA sequences that translate to the same CDR3. The chain carries TRBV5-1 and TRBJ2-1, with D perhaps matching TRBD1 (6 bases). The germline V and J ends were trimmed by 2 bases and 4 bases, with 13 bases remaining between them. The CDR3 has 15 amino acids. Germline CDR1 and CDR2: SGHRS and YFSETQ. CDR3 amino acids: CASSLDGGPYNEQFF. In DNA, the CDR3 is TGCGCCAGCAGCTTAGATGGGGGCCCTTACAATGAGCAGTTCTTC. The whole variable domain, filled in from reference TRBV5-1 and TRBJ2-1, reads KAGVTQTPRYLIKTRGQQVTLSCSPISGHRSVSWYQQTPGQGLQFLFEYFSETQRNKGNFPGRFSGRQFSNSRSEMNVSTLELGDSALYLCASSLDGGPYNEQFFGPGTRLTVL.

This clone was counted a single time. The chain has TRBV5-1 and TRBJ2-2, with no clear D. The CDR3 extends over 16 amino acids. The V end was cut by 0 bases, the J end by 4 bases, with 13 bases between. Germline V CDR1 and CDR2: SGHRS, YFSETQ. CDR3 residues: CASSLVVKGSTGELFF. The CDR3 coding sequence is TGCGCCAGCAGCTTGGTCGTAAAGGGATCCACCGGGGAGCTGTTTTTT.

The chain employs TRBV30 and TRBJ2-1; weak D call: TRBD2 (5 bases). Germline CDR1 and CDR2: GTSNPN and SVGIG (reference sequence). The CDR3 is 12 residues long. Trimming cost V 3 bases and J 9 bases, with 12 bases left between them. The CDR3 nucleotides are TGTGCCTGGAGGGAGACTAAGGGTGAGCAGTTCTTC. It specifies CAWRETKGEQFF.

V and J are TRBV6-1 and TRBJ2-2; 7 bases are shared with TRBD1. The length of the CDR3 is 12 residues. Germline assignment: CDR1 MNHNS and CDR2 SASEGT. The ends lost 6 bases at V and 6 bases at J; junction bases unmatched: 1. CDR3: CASSGQAGELFF. CDR3 in DNA: TGTGCCAGCAGCGGACAGGCCGGGGAGCTGTTTTTT.

The gene calls are TRBV9 and TRBJ1-6; D perhaps matches TRBD1 (5 bases). The CDR3 is 13 amino acids. Trimming cost V 0 bases and J 13 bases, with 11 bases left between them. Germline values: CDR1 SGDLS, CDR2 YYNGEE. The CDR3 spells CASSVDRGDPLHF. The DNA of the CDR3 is TGTGCCAGCAGCGTAGATAGGGGAGATCCCCTCCACTTT.

The rearrangement uses TRBV10-3 and TRBJ1-2; 7 positions match TRBD1. This CDR3 is built from 13 residues. Germline-derived CDR1 and CDR2 are ENHRY and SYGVKD. The V segment lost 6 bases and the J segment 7 bases; nucleotides outside the gene matches: 8. CDR3 loop: CAISLTGEGGYTF. In DNA, the CDR3 is TGTGCCATCAGCCTAACAGGGGAGGGTGGCTACACCTTC.

The V and J genes are TRBV5-1 and TRBJ1-5, with a weak D call TRBD1 (5 bases). CDR1 and CDR2 (germline): SGHRS, YFSETQ. The CDR3 contains 18 residues. V gave up 0 bases and J gave up 2 bases, with 18 bases separating them. In DNA form, the CDR3 reads TGCGCCAGCAGCTTGGCCTTAGGGGAGGAATGGCGCAATCAGCCCCAGCATTTT. It encodes CASSLALGEEWRNQPQHF.

The chain is built from TRBV5-1 and TRBJ2-2; 9 bases line up with TRBD1. The germline CDR1 and CDR2 sequences are SGHRS and YFSETQ. The CDR3 has 15 residues. With 2 bases clipped from V and 5 bases from J, the junction kept 4 bases outside the gene matches. The CDR3 is CASSFGQGQTGELFF. CDR3 coding DNA: TGCGCCAGCAGCTTTGGACAGGGGCAGACCGGGGAGCTGTTTTTT.

As concerns this clone: Other DNA sequences in this specimen translate into the identical CDR3. V usage is TRBV5-4 and J usage is TRBJ2-3; possibly TRBD1 for D (5 bases). Germline V CDR1 and CDR2: SGHNT, YYREEE (reference sequence). This CDR3 contains 15 residues. V was trimmed by 2 bases and J by 4 bases, leaving 14 bases between them. CDR3 sequence: CASSLDLTGADTQYF. CDR3 bases: TGTGCCAGCAGCTTAGACCTTACAGGAGCAGATACGCAGTATTTT.

The chain links TRBV27 to TRBJ1-2; D might be TRBD1 (5 bases). V lost 5 bases to trimming and J lost 2 bases, with 12 bases between them. The CDR3 extends over 14 amino acids. Germline assignment: CDR1 MNHEY and CDR2 SMNVEV (reference sequence). The DNA for the CDR3 is TGTGCCAGCAGTCCGTCAAAGGGGAACTATGGCTACACCTTC. Protein sequence: CASSPSKGNYGYTF.

This rearrangement joins TRBV19 to TRBJ2-6; a weak D match, TRBD2 (6 bases). Germline values: CDR1 LNHDA, CDR2 SQIVND (reference sequence). Trimming shortened V by 7 bases and J by 0 bases, and 10 bases separated the two germline ends. CDR3 size: 15 residues. The CDR3 nucleotides are TGTGCCAGTAAGGGACTGTCCTCTGGGGCCAACGTCCTGACTTTC. Its translation: CASKGLSSGANVLTF.

The chain joins TRBV5-6 to TRBJ2-2; 8 positions match TRBD1. The germline V gene has CDR1 SGHDT and CDR2 YYEEEE. CDR3 length equals 16 residues. The V gene end was trimmed by 0 bases and the J gene end by 2 bases; junction bases not matched to a gene: 3. CDR3: CASSLAQGVNTGELFF. CDR3 in DNA: TGTGCCAGCAGCTTGGCACAGGGGGTAAACACCGGGGAGCTGTTTTTT.

The chain's CDR3 is CASRLRGLEPKLFF. The CDR3 DNA reads as TGTGCCAGCAGATTAAGAGGTCTTGAGCCAAAACTGTTTTTT. The rearrangement links TRBV2 to TRBJ1-4; D gene ambiguous. Looked up from germline, CDR1 is SNHLY and CDR2 is FYNNEI. The CDR3 totals 14 residues. Deletions cut 6 bases from V and 10 bases from J, with 18 bases between.

On this clone itself: A junction end diverges from the germline sequence, so it may reflect a read error. J is TRBJ1-3 and V is TRBV6-5; D may be TRBD1 (5 bases). The CDR3 spans 14 residues. In germline, CDR1 is MNHEY, CDR2 SVGAGI. The CDR3 nucleotides read TGTGCCAGCAGTTACTTACAGGCTGGAAGCACCATATATTTT. This sequence encodes CASSYLQAGSTIYF.

The chain has TRBV5-6 and TRBJ1-2; D may be TRBD1 (6 bases). V was cut by 0 bases and J by 6 bases, with 12 bases left in between. The length of the CDR3 is 14 residues. From germline, CDR1 is SGHDT and CDR2 YYEEEE. CDR3 sequence reads: CASSLGDKADGYTF. The DNA of the CDR3 is TGTGCCAGCAGCTTGGGGGACAAGGCTGATGGCTACACCTTC.

This clone was recorded many times. The identical CDR3 is also encoded by other nucleotide sequences in the sample. The chain combines TRBV6-1 with TRBJ2-5, with 11 bases lining up with TRBD2. V lost 6 bases to trimming and J lost 4 bases; unmatched junction nucleotides: 4. Germline CDR1 MNHNS, CDR2 SASEGT. This CDR3 is built from 14 residues. The DNA of the CDR3 is TGTGCCAGCAGAAAACTAGCGGGAGTAGAGACCCAGTACTTC. Its translation: CASRKLAGVETQYF.

The chain links TRBV5-1 to TRBJ2-3, with 10 bases aligning to TRBD2. The ends lost 5 bases at V and 2 bases at J; junction bases unmatched: 8. This CDR3 spans 16 amino acids. The germline V gene encodes CDR1 SGHRS and CDR2 YFSETQ. CDR3 coding DNA: TGCGCCAGCAGAGAAGGACTAGCGGAAATCACAGATACGCAGTATTTT. Translated, it gives CASREGLAEITDTQYF.

This clone has a single count. This may stem from a read error, because a much larger clone lies one nucleotide away. This chain connects TRBV4-1 to TRBJ1-4; D not certain. Germline V CDR1 and CDR2: MGHRA, YSYEKL. The V and J ends lost 0 bases and 14 bases respectively, with 22 bases between them. The CDR3 is 16 amino acids. The CDR3 is CASSQEPEALIGRLFF. Here the CDR3 DNA reads TGCGCCAGCAGCCAAGAGCCAGAAGCCCTAATAGGGAGGCTGTTTTTT.

This clone was picked up a small number of times. The V call is TRBV5-6, the J call TRBJ1-6, with unresolved D. The V end lost 0 bases, the J end lost 8 bases, and 6 bases lay between the germline ends. Germline CDR1 reads SGHDT; CDR2 reads YYEEEE. The CDR3 totals 13 residues. This CDR3 is CASSLGGYSPLHF. The CDR3 DNA sequence: TGTGCCAGCAGCTTGGGAGGCTATTCACCCCTCCACTTT.

The chain has TRBV7-2 and TRBJ2-1; 7 nucleotides align to TRBD1. The CDR3 extends over 15 amino acids. The ends lost 2 bases at V and 4 bases at J; junction bases unmatched: 5. The germline gives CDR1 SGHTA, CDR2 FQGNSA. The CDR3 spells CASSLSGTAYNEQFF. CDR3 coding DNA: TGTGCCAGCAGCTTATCGGGGACAGCATACAATGAGCAGTTCTTC. The whole variable domain, remainder taken from reference TRBV7-2 and TRBJ2-1, is GAGVSQSPSNKVTEKGKDVELRCDPISGHTALYWYRQSLGQGLEFLIYFQGNSAPDKSGLPSDRFSAERTGGSVSTLTIQRTQQEDSAVYLCASSLSGTAYNEQFFGPGTRLTVL.